This entry lists 18 T cell receptor beta chains sequenced from one sample in a study of blood T cells in healthy people across ages. A J-beta primer mix and a sample-barcoded 5' primer were used in a second PCR of roughly 7 to 12 cycles. TCRdb recomputed calls from the 5' RACE reads with MiXCR, one row per CDR3 protein. The table shows around 1,000,000 distinct CDR3 sequences, with around two fifths occurring only once. Sequenced sample: blood. Source of these receptors: a man aged 18-30 years in good health.

Note on this clonotype: One junction end disagrees with the germline gene, perhaps due to a read error. CDR3 loop: CATGRDEGRVNEQFF. CDR3 DNA sequence: TGTGCCACCGGCAGAGACGAGGGACGAGTCAATGAGCAGTTCTTC. The rearrangement uses TRBV15 and TRBJ2-1; D possibly uses TRBD1 or TRBD2 (5 bases each). This CDR3 is built from 15 residues. Germline V CDR1 and CDR2: LNHNV, YYDKDF (reference sequence). The full variable domain, rest sourced from reference TRBV15 and TRBJ2-1, is DAMVIQNPRYQVTQFGKPVTLSCSQTLNHNVMYWYQQKSSQAPKLLFHYYDKDFNNEADTPDNFQSRRPNTSFCFLDIRSPGLGDTAMYLCATGRDEGRVNEQFFGPGTRLTVL.

This clonotype appeared a few times. V and J are TRBV30 and TRBJ1-2; 7 positions match TRBD1. Germline-derived CDR1 and CDR2 are GTSNPN and SVGIG (reference sequence). Trimming at V came to 2 bases and at J to 3 bases, leaving 6 bases not matched to a gene. This CDR3 is 14 amino acids long. The DNA for the CDR3 is TGTGCCTGGAGTATTGAAGGGGGCTACTATGGCTACACCTTC. It is translated as CAWSIEGGYYGYTF.

This chain connects TRBV27 to TRBJ2-7, with D perhaps TRBD1 (6 bases). The V and J ends lost 2 bases and 3 bases respectively, with 14 bases between them. The CDR3 has 15 residues. Germline V CDR1 and CDR2: MNHEY, SMNVEV (reference sequence). The CDR3 DNA reads as TGTGCCAGCAGTTTAATGGGGGCCCCCTACTACGAGCAGTACTTC. Its protein product is CASSLMGAPYYEQYF.

A word on this clonotype: Mismatch with germline at one junction end may stem from a read error. J is TRBJ2-7 and V is TRBV6-9; D not certain. The CDR3 is 11 residues long. CDR1 is MNHGY, CDR2 SVAAGI, per germline. The chain's CDR3 is CTSSWADEQYF. The CDR3 nucleotides read TGTACCAGCAGTTGGGCAGATGAGCAGTACTTC.

The chain uses TRBV29-1 and TRBJ2-6; no clear D gene. CDR1 and CDR2 (germline): SQVTM, ANQGSEA. The V and J ends lost 4 bases and 0 bases respectively, with 7 bases between them. The CDR3 has 14 amino acids. The CDR3: CSVGLNSGANVLTF. The CDR3 region has the DNA TGCAGCGTTGGGTTAAACTCTGGGGCCAACGTCCTGACTTTC. Full variable domain (rest looked up from reference TRBV29-1 and TRBJ2-6): SAVISQKPSRDICQRGTSLTIQCQVDSQVTMMFWYRQQPGQSLTLIATANQGSEATYESGFVIDKFPISRPNLTFSTLTVSNMSPEDSSIYLCSVGLNSGANVLTFGAGSRLTVL.

This clonotype was seen once. The CDR3 DNA reads as TGCAGTGTTGTGGGGCAGGGGGCACTCTCCTATAATTCACCCCTCCACTTT. This sequence encodes CSVVGQGALSYNSPLHF. The V call is TRBV20-1, the J call TRBJ1-6; 8 nucleotides align to TRBD1. This CDR3 has 17 amino acids. Germline values: CDR1 DFQATT, CDR2 SNEGSKA (reference sequence). Losses at the gene ends were 7 bases for V and 0 bases for J; bases not matched to a gene: 11.

This clonotype was counted only a few times. The V and J genes are TRBV2 and TRBJ2-3; no clear D gene. CDR3 length: 12 amino acids. Germline V gives CDR1 SNHLY, CDR2 FYNNEI. Between the trimmed V and J ends, which lost 6 bases and 11 bases, there was a span of 15 bases. DNA of the CDR3: TGTGCCAGCAGCGTTCAGAACCCCCAGCAGTATTTT. Protein product: CASSVQNPQQYF.

This clonotype was recorded once. V gene TRBV6-5 combines with J gene TRBJ2-7; D might be TRBD1 (6 bases). V dropped 6 bases and J dropped 0 bases, with 9 bases sitting between them. CDR3 length: 13 residues. Germline-derived CDR1 and CDR2 are MNHEY and SVGAGI. CDR3 residues: CASRKGGSYEQYV. The CDR3 DNA reads as TGTGCCAGCAGGAAAGGGGGCTCCTACGAGCAGTACGTC.

In this sample, this clonotype turned up a few times. The chain combines TRBV11-1 with TRBJ2-7; TRBD1 might be the D (5 bases). The V gene's germline CDR1 is SGHAT and CDR2 FQDESV (reference sequence). V was cut by 6 bases and J by 3 bases, with 12 bases left in between. This CDR3 has 13 residues. CDR3: CASRSQGHYEQYF. The CDR3 DNA sequence: TGTGCCAGCAGATCCCAGGGCCACTACGAGCAGTACTTC.

The rearrangement joins TRBV4-3 to TRBJ2-3, with D unclear. Between the trimmed V and J ends, which lost 0 bases and 13 bases, there was a span of 17 bases. Germline lookup yields CDR1 LGHNA and CDR2 YSLEER. The CDR3 totals 14 residues. The CDR3 protein is CASSQDSGRRKEYF. CDR3 bases: TGCGCCAGCAGCCAAGATTCGGGCAGGCGAAAAGAGTATTTT.

The chain carries TRBV13 and TRBJ2-7; unclear D gene. Germline loops: CDR1 PRHDT, CDR2 FYEKMQ (reference sequence). The CDR3 has 11 residues. V was cut by 5 bases and J by 9 bases, with 11 bases left in between. The CDR3 DNA sequence: TGTGCCAGCAGCCTCCGGGCAAGGCAGTACTTC. Translating it yields CASSLRARQYF.

There are a few counts of this clonotype. The chain uses TRBV6-1 and TRBJ2-7; no firm D call. The CDR3 has 12 residues. V was trimmed by 6 bases and J by 1 base, leaving 7 bases between them. Germline lookup yields CDR1 MNHNS and CDR2 SASEGT. The CDR3 DNA follows: TGTGCCAGCAGCGGGTGGTCCTACGAGCAGTACTTC. Translation: CASSGWSYEQYF.

This clonotype occurred once. The conserved phenylalanine or tryptophan normally closing the CDR3 is absent here, so this likely arose from a read error. The chain links TRBV6-5 to TRBJ1-2; D gene uncertain. Germline CDR1 is MNHEY and CDR2 is SVGAGI. Deletions cut 5 bases from V and 6 bases from J, with 13 bases between. The CDR3 spans 13 residues. This CDR3 reads CASSLQGLDGYTL. The DNA for the CDR3 is TGTGCCAGCAGTCTCCAAGGACTAGATGGCTACACCCTC.

The chain is built from TRBV6-6 and TRBJ2-2; D is perhaps TRBD1 or TRBD2 (7 bases each). The CDR3 runs 16 residues. CDR1 and CDR2 (germline): MNHNY, SVGAGI (reference sequence). Trimming took 1 base from V and 4 from J, leaving 13 bases between them. The CDR3 here is CASSYFRRGGTGELFF. The CDR3 DNA reads as TGTGCCAGCAGTTACTTCCGCAGGGGGGGCACCGGGGAGCTGTTTTTT.

The J gene is TRBJ1-2, the V gene TRBV20-1; D call uncertain. Germline V gives CDR1 DFQATT, CDR2 SNEGSKA (reference sequence). This CDR3 region has 9 residues. V shed 5 bases and J shed 4 bases, with 2 bases lying between them. In DNA form, the CDR3 reads TGCAGTGCTCTCTATGGCTACACCTTC. Protein: CSALYGYTF.

A few counts support this clonotype. The chain recombines TRBV7-9 with TRBJ1-5; D is ambiguous. Between the trimmed V and J ends, which lost 10 bases and 2 bases, there was a span of 9 bases. Germline V CDR1 and CDR2: SEHNR, FQNEAQ (reference sequence). This CDR3 is built from 12 residues. The chain's CDR3 is CATRTGNQPQHF. For the CDR3, the DNA is TGTGCCACCCGGACGGGCAATCAGCCCCAGCATTTT. The full variable domain, in which reference TRBV7-9 and TRBJ1-5 provide the parts outside the CDR3, is DTGVSQNPRHKITKRGQNVTFRCDPISEHNRLYWYRQTLGQGPEFLTYFQNEAQLEKSRLLSDRFSAERPKGSFSTLEIQRTEQGDSAMYLCATRTGNQPQHFGDGTRLSIL.

This clonotype was counted only a few times. This chain uses TRBV28 with TRBJ2-1; no firm D call. Trimming left V 5 bases short and J 15 bases short, with 14 bases between. In germline, CDR1 is MDHEN, CDR2 SYDVKM. The CDR3 runs 11 residues. In DNA, the CDR3 is TGTGCCAGCAGTCCAAACAGTTGGTTGTTCTTC. Encoded protein: CASSPNSWLFF.

The CDR3 loop reads CASNSGYSEKLFF. CDR3 bases: TGTGCCAGCAATTCAGGGTACAGTGAAAAACTGTTTTTT. The chain recombines TRBV6-6 with TRBJ1-4, with D possibly TRBD1 on 5 matching bases. Germline loops: CDR1 MNHNY, CDR2 SVGAGI (reference sequence). V was shortened by 7 bases and J by 7 bases, with 13 bases between the two germline ends. CDR3 length equals 13 residues.